This T cell receptor (beta chain) was profiled in a study of T cell responses to AZD1222 COVID-19 vaccine. About the study: Recipients boosted at about 4 weeks or about 12 weeks are pooled.

The CDR3 is 13 amino acids. CDR1 is SGHTA, CDR2 FQGNSA, per germline. Trimming took 2 bases from V and 6 from J, leaving 10 bases between them. Here immunoSEQ multiplex PCR was the method, and the copy in TCRdb shows in-frame clones only, minus some. The table records 170,000 or so clones, just over 90% of them present only once. Sequencing used peripheral blood, obtained on day 0 of AZD1222 vaccination. The receptor was isolated from an adult in good health. This chain joins TRBV7-2 and TRBJ1-2; the D is unclear. Here the CDR3 DNA reads TGTGCCAGCAGCTTAATGGGTACCAATGGCTACACCTTC. Protein product: CASSLMGTNGYTF.